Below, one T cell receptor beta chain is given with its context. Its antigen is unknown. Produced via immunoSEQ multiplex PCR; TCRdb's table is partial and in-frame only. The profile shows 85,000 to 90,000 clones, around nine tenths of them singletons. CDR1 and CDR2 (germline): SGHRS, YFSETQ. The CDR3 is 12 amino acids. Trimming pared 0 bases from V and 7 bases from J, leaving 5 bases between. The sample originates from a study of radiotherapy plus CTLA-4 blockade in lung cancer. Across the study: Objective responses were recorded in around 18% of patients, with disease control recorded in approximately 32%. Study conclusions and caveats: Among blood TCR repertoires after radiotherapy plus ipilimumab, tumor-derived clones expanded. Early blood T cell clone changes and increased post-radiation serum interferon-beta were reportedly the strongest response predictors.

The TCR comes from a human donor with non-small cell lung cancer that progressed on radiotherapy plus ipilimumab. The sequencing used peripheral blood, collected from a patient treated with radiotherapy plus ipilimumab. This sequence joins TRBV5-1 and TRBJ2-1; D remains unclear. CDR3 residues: CASSLGVNEQFF. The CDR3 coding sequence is TGCGCCAGCAGCTTGGGAGTGAATGAGCAGTTCTTC.